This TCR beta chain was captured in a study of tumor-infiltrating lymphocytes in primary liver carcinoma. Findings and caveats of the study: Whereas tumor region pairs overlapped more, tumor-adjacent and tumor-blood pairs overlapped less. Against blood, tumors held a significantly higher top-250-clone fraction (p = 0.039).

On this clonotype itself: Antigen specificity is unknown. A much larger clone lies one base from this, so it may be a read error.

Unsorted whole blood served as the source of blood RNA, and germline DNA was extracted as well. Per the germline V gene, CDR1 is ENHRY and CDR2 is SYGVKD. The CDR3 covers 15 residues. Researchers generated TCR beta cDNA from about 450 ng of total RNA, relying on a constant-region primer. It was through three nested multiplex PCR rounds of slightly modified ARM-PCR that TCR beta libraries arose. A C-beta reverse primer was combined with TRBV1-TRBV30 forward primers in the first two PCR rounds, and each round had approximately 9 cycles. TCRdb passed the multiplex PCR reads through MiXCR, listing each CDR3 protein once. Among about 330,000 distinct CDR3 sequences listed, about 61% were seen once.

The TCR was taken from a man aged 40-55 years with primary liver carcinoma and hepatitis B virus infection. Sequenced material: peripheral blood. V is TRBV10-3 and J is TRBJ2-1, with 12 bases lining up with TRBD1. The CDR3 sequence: CAISGPGQGAVEQSF. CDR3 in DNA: TGTGCCATCAGCGGACCGGGACAGGGGGCGGTTGAGCAGTCCTTC.